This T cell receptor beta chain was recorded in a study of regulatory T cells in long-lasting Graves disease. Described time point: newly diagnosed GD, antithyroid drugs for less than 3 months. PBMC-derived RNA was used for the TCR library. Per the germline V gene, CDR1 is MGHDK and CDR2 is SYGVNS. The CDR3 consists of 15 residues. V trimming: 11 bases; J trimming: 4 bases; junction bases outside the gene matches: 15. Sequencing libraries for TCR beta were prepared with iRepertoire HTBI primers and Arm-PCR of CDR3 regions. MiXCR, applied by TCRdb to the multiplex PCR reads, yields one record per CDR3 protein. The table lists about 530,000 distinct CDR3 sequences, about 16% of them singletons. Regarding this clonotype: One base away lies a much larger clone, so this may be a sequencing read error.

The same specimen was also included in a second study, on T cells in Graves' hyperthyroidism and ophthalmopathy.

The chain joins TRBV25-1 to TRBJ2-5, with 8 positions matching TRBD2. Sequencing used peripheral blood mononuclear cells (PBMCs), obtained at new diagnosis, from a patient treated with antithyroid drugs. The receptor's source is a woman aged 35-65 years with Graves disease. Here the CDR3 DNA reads TGTGCCGGTAGGGAGGCGGGGGGAACCGTAGAGACCCAGTACTTC. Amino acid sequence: CAGREAGGTVETQYF.